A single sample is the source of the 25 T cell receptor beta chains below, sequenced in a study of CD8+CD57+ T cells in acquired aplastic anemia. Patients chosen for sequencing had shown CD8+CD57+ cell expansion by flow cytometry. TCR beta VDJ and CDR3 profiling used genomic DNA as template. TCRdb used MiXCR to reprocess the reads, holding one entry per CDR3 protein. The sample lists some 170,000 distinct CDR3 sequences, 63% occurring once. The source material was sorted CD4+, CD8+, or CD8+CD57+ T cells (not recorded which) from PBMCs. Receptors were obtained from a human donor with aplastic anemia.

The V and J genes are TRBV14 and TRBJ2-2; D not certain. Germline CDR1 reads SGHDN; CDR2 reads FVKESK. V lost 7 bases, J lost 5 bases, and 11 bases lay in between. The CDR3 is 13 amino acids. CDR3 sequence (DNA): TGTGCCAGCACGGCGGTTTTTACCGGGGAGCTGTTTTTT. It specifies CASTAVFTGELFF.

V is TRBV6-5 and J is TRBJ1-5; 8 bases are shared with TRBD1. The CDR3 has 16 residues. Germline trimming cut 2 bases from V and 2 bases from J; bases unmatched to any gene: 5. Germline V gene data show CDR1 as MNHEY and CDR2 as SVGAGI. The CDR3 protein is CASSYQGQGGNQPQHF. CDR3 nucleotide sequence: TGTGCCAGCAGTTACCAAGGACAGGGAGGCAATCAGCCCCAGCATTTT.

The CDR3 is CSVYGGEAFF. DNA for the CDR3: TGCAGCGTTTACGGGGGTGAAGCTTTCTTT. V and J are TRBV29-1 and TRBJ1-1; D is perhaps TRBD1 (5 bases). The CDR3 contains 10 residues. Germline-derived CDR1 and CDR2 are SQVTM and ANQGSEA. The V and J ends lost 5 bases and 7 bases respectively, with 8 bases between them.

This CDR3 is CASSSGLAGVGEQFF. CDR3 sequence (DNA): TGTGCCAGCAGTTCAGGACTAGCGGGAGTCGGTGAGCAGTTCTTC. The V gene is TRBV7-2, the J gene TRBJ2-1, with 13 nucleotides matching TRBD2. J gave up 9 bases and V 6 bases, and 8 bases lay outside the gene matches. The CDR3 extends over 15 amino acids. Germline values: CDR1 SGHTA, CDR2 FQGNSA.

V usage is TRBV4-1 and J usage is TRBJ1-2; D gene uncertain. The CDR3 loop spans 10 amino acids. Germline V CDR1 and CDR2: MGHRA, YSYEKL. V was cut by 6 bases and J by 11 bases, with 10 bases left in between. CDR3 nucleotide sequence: TGCGCCAGCAGTCAGAAAGGTTACACCTTC. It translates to CASSQKGYTF.

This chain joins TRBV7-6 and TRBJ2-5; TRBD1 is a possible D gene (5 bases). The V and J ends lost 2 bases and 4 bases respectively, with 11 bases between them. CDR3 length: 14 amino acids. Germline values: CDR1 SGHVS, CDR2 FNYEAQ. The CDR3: CASSLTGRGETQYF. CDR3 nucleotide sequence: TGTGCCAGCAGCTTAACAGGCCGAGGAGAGACCCAGTACTTC. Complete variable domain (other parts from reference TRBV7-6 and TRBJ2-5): GAGVSQSPRYKVTKRGQDVALRCDPISGHVSLYWYRQALGQGPEFLTYFNYEAQQDKSGLPNDRFSAERPEGSISTLTIQRTEQRDSAMYRCASSLTGRGETQYFGPGTRLLVL.

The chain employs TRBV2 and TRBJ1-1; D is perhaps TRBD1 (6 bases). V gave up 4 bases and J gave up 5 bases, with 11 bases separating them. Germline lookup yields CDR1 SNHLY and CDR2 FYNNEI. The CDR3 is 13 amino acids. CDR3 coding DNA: TGTGCCAGCAGTGGCGAAACAGGGACTGAAGCTTTCTTT. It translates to CASSGETGTEAFF.

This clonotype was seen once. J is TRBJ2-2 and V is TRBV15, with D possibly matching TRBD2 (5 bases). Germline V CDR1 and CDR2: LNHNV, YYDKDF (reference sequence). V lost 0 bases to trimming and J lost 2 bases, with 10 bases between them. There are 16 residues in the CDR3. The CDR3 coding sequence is TGTGCCACCAGCAGAGATCGTCGGGGAAACACCGGGGAGCTGTTTTTT. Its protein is CATSRDRRGNTGELFF.

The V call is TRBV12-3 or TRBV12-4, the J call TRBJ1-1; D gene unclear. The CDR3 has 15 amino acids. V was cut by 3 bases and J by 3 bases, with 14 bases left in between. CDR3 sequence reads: CASSFSVVTDTEAFF. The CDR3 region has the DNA TGTGCCAGCAGTTTTTCTGTGGTTACGGACACTGAAGCTTTCTTT.

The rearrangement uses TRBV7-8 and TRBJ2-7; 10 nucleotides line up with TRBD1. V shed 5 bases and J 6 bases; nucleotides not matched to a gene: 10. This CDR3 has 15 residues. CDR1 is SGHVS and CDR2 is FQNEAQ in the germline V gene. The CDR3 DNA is TGTGCCAGCAGCGTAGACCGGGACAGGGGACGCGAGCAGTACTTC. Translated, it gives CASSVDRDRGREQYF.

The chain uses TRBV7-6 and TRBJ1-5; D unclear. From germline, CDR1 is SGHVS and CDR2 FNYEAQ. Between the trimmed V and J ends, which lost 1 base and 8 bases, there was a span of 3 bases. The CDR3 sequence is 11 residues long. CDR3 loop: CASSLVKPQHF. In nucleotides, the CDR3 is TGTGCCAGCAGCTTAGTTAAGCCCCAGCATTTT.

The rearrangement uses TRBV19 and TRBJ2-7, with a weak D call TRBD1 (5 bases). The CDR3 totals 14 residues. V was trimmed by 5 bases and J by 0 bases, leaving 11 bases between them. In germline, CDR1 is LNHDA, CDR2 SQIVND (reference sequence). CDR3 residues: CASSGAASSYEQYF. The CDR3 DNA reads TGTGCCAGTAGTGGGGCAGCGAGCTCCTACGAGCAGTACTTC.

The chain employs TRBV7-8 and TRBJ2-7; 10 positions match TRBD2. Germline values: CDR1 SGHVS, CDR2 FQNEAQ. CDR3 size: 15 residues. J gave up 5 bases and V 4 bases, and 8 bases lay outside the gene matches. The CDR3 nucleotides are TGTGCCAGCAGCTCACAAACTAGCGGGGAGAACGAGCAGTACTTC. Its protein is CASSSQTSGENEQYF.

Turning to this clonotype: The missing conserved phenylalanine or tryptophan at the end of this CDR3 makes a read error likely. The CDR3 sequence: CATSIWGSSYNEQFL. CDR3 bases: TGCGCCACCAGCATTTGGGGCAGCTCCTACAATGAGCAGTTCCTC. The chain joins TRBV15 to TRBJ2-1; tentatively, D is TRBD1 (5 bases). In germline, CDR1 is LNHNV, CDR2 YYDKDF (reference sequence). This CDR3 is 15 amino acids long.

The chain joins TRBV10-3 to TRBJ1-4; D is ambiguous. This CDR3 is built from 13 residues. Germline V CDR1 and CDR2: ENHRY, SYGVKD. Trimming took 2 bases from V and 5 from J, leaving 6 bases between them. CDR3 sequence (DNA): TGTGCCATCAGTGAGCGGTCGAATGAAAAACTGTTTTTT. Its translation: CAISERSNEKLFF.

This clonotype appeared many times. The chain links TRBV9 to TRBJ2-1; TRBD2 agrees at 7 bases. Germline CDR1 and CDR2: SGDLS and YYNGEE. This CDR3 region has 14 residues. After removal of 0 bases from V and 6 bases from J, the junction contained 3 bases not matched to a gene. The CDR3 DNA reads TGTGCCAGCAGCGTAGGGGGGGGGACCAATGAGCAGTTCTTC. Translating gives CASSVGGGTNEQFF. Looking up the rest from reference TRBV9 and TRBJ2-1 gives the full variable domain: DSGVTQTPKHLITATGQRVTLRCSPRSGDLSVYWYQQSLDQGLQFLIQYYNGEERAKGNILERFSAQQFPDLHSELNLSSLELGDSALYFCASSVGGGTNEQFFGPGTRLTVL.

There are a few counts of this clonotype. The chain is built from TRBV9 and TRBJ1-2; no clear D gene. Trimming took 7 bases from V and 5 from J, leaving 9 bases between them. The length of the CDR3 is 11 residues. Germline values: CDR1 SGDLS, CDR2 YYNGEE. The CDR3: CASLNRYGYTF. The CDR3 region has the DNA TGTGCCAGCCTCAACCGATATGGCTACACCTTC. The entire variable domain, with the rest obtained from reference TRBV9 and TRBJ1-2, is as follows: DSGVTQTPKHLITATGQRVTLRCSPRSGDLSVYWYQQSLDQGLQFLIQYYNGEERAKGNILERFSAQQFPDLHSELNLSSLELGDSALYFCASLNRYGYTFGSGTRLTVV.

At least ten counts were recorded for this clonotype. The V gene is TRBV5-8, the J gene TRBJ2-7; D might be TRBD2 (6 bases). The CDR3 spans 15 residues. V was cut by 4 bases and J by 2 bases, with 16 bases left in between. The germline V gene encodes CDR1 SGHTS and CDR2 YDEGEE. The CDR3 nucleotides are TGTGCCAGCAGCGACCGGGGGTCTCTCACCTACGAGCAGTACTTC. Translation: CASSDRGSLTYEQYF.

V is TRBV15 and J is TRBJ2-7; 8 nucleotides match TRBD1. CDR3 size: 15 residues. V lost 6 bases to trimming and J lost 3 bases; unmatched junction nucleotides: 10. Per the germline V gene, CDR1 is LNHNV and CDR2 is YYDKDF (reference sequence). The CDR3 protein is CATSSNRGTRYEQYF. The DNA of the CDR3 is TGTGCCACCAGTTCGAACAGGGGGACCCGCTACGAGCAGTACTTC.

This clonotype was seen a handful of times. CDR3 amino acids: CASSPGTGNEKLFF. The CDR3 region has the DNA TGTGCCAGCAGCCCCGGGACGGGTAATGAAAAACTGTTTTTT. This chain joins TRBV7-8 and TRBJ1-4; possibly TRBD1 for D (5 bases). The V gene lost 5 bases and the J gene lost 4 bases, with 11 bases spanning the gap. Germline CDR1 SGHVS, CDR2 FQNEAQ. The CDR3 is 14 residues long.

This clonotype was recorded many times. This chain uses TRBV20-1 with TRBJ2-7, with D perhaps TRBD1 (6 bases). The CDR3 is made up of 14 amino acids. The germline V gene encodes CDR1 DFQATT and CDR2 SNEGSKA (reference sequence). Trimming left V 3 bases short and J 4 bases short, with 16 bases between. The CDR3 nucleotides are TGCAGTGCTAGGGTCAGGGACAACCCTTACGAGCAGTACTTC. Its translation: CSARVRDNPYEQYF.

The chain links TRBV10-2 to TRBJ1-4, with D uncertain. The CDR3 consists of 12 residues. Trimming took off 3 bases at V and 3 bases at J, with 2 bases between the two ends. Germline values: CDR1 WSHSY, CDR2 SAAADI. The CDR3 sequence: CASSDANEKLFF. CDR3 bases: TGCGCCAGCAGTGATGCTAATGAAAAACTGTTTTTT.

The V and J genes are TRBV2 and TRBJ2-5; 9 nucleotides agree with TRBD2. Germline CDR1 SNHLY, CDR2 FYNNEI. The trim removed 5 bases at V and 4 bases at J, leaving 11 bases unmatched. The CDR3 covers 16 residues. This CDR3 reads CASSRTTSGGGETQYF. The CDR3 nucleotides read TGTGCCAGCAGTCGAACGACTAGCGGAGGTGGAGAGACCCAGTACTTC.

This CDR3 is CSARGDRELFF. The CDR3 DNA reads as TGCAGTGCTAGGGGGGACAGGGAGCTGTTTTTT. V and J are TRBV20-1 and TRBJ2-2; TRBD1 is a possible D gene (6 bases). The CDR3 runs 11 residues. CDR1 is DFQATT and CDR2 is SNEGSKA in the germline V gene (reference sequence). V was shortened by 3 bases and J by 9 bases, with 8 bases between the two germline ends.

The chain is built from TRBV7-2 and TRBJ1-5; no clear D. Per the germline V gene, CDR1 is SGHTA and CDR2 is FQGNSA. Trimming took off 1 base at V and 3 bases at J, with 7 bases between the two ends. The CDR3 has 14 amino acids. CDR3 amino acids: CASSLGVLNQPQHF. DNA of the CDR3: TGTGCCAGCAGCTTAGGTGTACTCAATCAGCCCCAGCATTTT.